This is a list of T cell receptor beta chains from one sample in a study of control samples from healthy donors and cancer patients. Assay used: immunoSEQ multiplex PCR; TCRdb lists only in-frame clones, some missing. This table holds some 140,000 clones, around 85% found once. Input material: blood. The receptors shown here come from a woman in her twenties or thirties in good health. Each CDR3 is given without its conserved first and last residue. D genes are given only for firm matches.

J gene	V gene	D gene	CDR3 protein
TRBJ2-3	TRBV9	NA	ASSDGPTDTQY
TRBJ2-5	TRBV3-1/TRBV3-2	TRBD2	ASSHSAAGGRETQY
TRBJ1-5	TRBV5-6	NA	ASSLVGASDQPQH
TRBJ1-2	TRBV30	NA	AWRTSEVDYGYT
TRBJ2-3	TRBV11-2	NA	ASSPYAEGFTDTQY
TRBJ2-1	TRBV28	NA	ASSRRSNEQF
TRBJ2-1	TRBV19	TRBD2	ASNKREGHNEQF
TRBJ1-4	TRBV19	NA	ASSALQSTNEKLF
TRBJ1-1	TRBV11-2	NA	ASSLAENTEAF
TRBJ2-1	TRBV24-1	TRBD2	ATSGSSYNEQF
TRBJ1-1	TRBV30	TRBD1	ARQGSAEAF
TRBJ2-2	TRBV19	NA	ASNMNRDTGELF
TRBJ2-3	TRBV3-1/TRBV3-2	NA	ASSQAKGTDTQY
TRBJ2-5	TRBV5-1	NA	ASSFVGKGETQY
TRBJ2-2	TRBV24-1	NA	ATSEGSGLKIGELF
TRBJ2-3	TRBV5-1	NA	ASSPTDGPTDTQY
TRBJ2-2	TRBV6-4	NA	ASSAQGNLERPGELF
TRBJ2-3	TRBV5-5	NA	ASSPGRTDTQY
TRBJ2-2	TRBV11-2	TRBD2	ASSVGTSNTGELF
TRBJ2-7	TRBV13	TRBD2	ASSLGLAGSSYEQY
TRBJ2-7	TRBV5-1	NA	ASSEATEQY
TRBJ2-1	TRBV6-6	NA	ASSSSHSYYAQF
TRBJ2-3	TRBV7-2	TRBD2	ASSLHPTSGLTDTQY
TRBJ1-6	TRBV14	NA	ASRPSTGPHSPLH
TRBJ2-7	TRBV9	TRBD2	ASSVSGGLAIGPYEQY
TRBJ2-5	TRBV11-1	TRBD2	ASSIYPTSGRETQY
TRBJ2-1	TRBV29-1	NA	SVGGGRVNEQF
TRBJ2-1	TRBV9	NA	ASSVGPLDEQF
TRBJ2-7	TRBV6-5	NA	ASRVRTTPSEQY
TRBJ1-5	TRBV7-2	TRBD1	ASSFRQGDQPQH
TRBJ2-1	TRBV3-1/TRBV3-2	NA	ASSQEGQAYNEQF
TRBJ1-5	TRBV6-5	TRBD1	ASKRDRDRNQPQH
TRBJ2-1	TRBV7-2	TRBD2	ASSSGLAAYNEQF
TRBJ1-5	TRBV25-1	TRBD1	ASSGQGKVGNQPQH
TRBJ2-7	TRBV19	NA	ASSIAGQPTYEQY
TRBJ2-1	TRBV4-1	NA	ASSAIGRNNEQF
TRBJ1-1	TRBV27	NA	ASSASGWVNTEAF
TRBJ1-6	TRBV19	NA	ASSLRWSGDSPLH
TRBJ1-6	TRBV5-1	NA	ASKKGSDNSPLH
TRBJ1-1	TRBV6-5	NA	ASSPLDIGTEAF
TRBJ2-7	TRBV5-6	NA	ASSLNGQSLYEQY
TRBJ1-1	TRBV2	NA	ASLVERGRTEAF
TRBJ1-5	TRBV29-1	TRBD1	SVGTGEQPQH
TRBJ1-2	TRBV11-2	NA	ASSSSGGGRSYT
TRBJ1-1	TRBV20-1	NA	SARDKGEAF
TRBJ2-7	TRBV11-2	NA	ASSLGVTSYEQY
TRBJ2-5	TRBV5-1	TRBD1	ASSSGQGNGETQY
TRBJ1-5	TRBV27	TRBD1	ASSRQGENQPQH
TRBJ1-2	TRBV6-5	TRBD1	ASSLGQEYGYT
TRBJ2-7	TRBV3-1/TRBV3-2	NA	ASSRLAYEQY
TRBJ1-1	TRBV5-6	TRBD1	ASSPDREDTEAF
TRBJ2-6	TRBV28	NA	ASRTWSGANVLT
TRBJ1-1	TRBV11-2	NA	ASSPLGRNTEAF
TRBJ1-5	TRBV3-1/TRBV3-2	TRBD1	ASSLTGGDNQPQH
TRBJ2-7	TRBV12-2	NA	ASRRSDSLSGERWEQY
TRBJ2-2	TRBV7-2	TRBD2	ASSPLAGGNTGELF
TRBJ1-1	TRBV5-1	TRBD1	ASSADRATMNTEAF